The clone carrying this T cell receptor beta chain was counted once. Antigen: not known. This clone may be a read error of a much larger clone one base away. The sample originates from a study of Graves' ophthalmopathy and Graves' hyperthyroidism. General observations from the study: Prediction of ophthalmopathy progression reached about 71% sensitivity and around 72% specificity. The majority of expanded thyroid clonotypes above 0.001 frequency also occurred in blood.

Germline V gene data show CDR1 as DFQATT and CDR2 as SNEGSKA (reference sequence). V was trimmed by 5 bases and J by 7 bases, leaving 21 bases between them. The CDR3 covers 14 residues. Among the exclusions were patients with other autoimmune diseases, uncontrolled infections, pregnancy or lactation. Diagnosis was based on clinical symptoms, serum thyroxine, TRAb, thyroid ultrasound and orbital computed tomography. TCR beta CDR3 regions were amplified from RNA transcripts. First-round RT-PCR employed HTBI primers, with a second-round multiplex PCR after it. TCRdb re-analysed the multiplex PCR reads in MiXCR, keeping a single row per CDR3 protein. The sample includes 560,000 or so distinct CDR3 sequences, under 45% of them seen just once.

What was sequenced was peripheral blood or thyroid tissue (not recorded which). The TCR sequence derives from an adult man with Graves' hyperthyroidism. The V call is TRBV20-1, the J call TRBJ2-7, with D possibly matching TRBD2 (5 bases). CDR3: CSAVRGDSGWEQYF. The CDR3 DNA is TGCAGTGCTGTCCGGGGTGATTCGGGGTGGGAGCAGTACTTC.